This TCR beta chain was identified during a study of OX40 agonist ivuxolimab in advanced cancers. Across the study: Patients received the agonistic anti-OX40 (CD134) antibody ivuxolimab. Every 2 weeks, patients received ivuxolimab intravenously, dosed at 0.01 to 10 mg/kg. Dose-escalation cases comprised hepatocellular carcinoma, melanoma, renal cell or head and neck cancer. Overall study results and limits: Expanded clones tended on average to be more numerous among CD8+ T cells than CD4+.

The method was immunoSEQ multiplex PCR; TCRdb's version includes in-frame clones alone and lacks a portion of them. The sample has tens of thousands of clones, nearly 95% seen once. CDR1 SNHLY and CDR2 FYNNEI come from the germline V gene. The CDR3 consists of 15 residues. The V gene lost 3 bases and the J gene lost 0 bases, with 11 bases spanning the gap. This clone came up once. Antigen unknown. The chain is built from TRBV2 and TRBJ1-2; D ambiguous. Here the sequenced sample was CD4+ or CD8+ T cells sorted from blood, taken in a trial of the OX40 agonist ivuxolimab. This receptor was obtained from an adult with an advanced solid tumor such as melanoma, head and neck, liver or kidney cancer. CDR3 residues: CASSDERQPNYGYTF. The CDR3 coding sequence is TGTGCCAGCAGTGATGAACGGCAACCTAACTATGGCTACACCTTC.